Listed below are T cell receptor beta chains from one sample, sequenced in a study of blood T cell repertoires in COVID-19. Generated by immunoSEQ multiplex PCR, the TCRdb table keeps only in-frame clones and is missing some. This repertoire shows some 150,000 clones, 75% to 85% found once; its top ten account for approximately 0.5%. What was sequenced was peripheral blood. The receptors come from a man aged 55 to 69 with acute or convalescent COVID-19. Each CDR3 is given with its conserved first and last residue. A D gene is named only where the DNA matches it firmly. A row's size may be missing; if present it is once, few, many or a size class.

d_call	clone_size	j_call	v_call	cdr3_aa	cdr3_nt
.	.	TRBJ2-2	TRBV5-1	CASSPPVGGHGELFF	TGCGCCAGCAGCCCCCCGGTTGGGGGCCACGGGGAGCTGTTTTTT
TRBD2	.	TRBJ2-7	TRBV6-2/TRBV6-3	CASSSAGTSGKDEQYF	TGTGCCAGCAGTTCAGCTGGGACTAGCGGGAAGGACGAGCAGTACTTC
TRBD2	.	TRBJ2-2	TRBV2	CASRGTRANTGELFF	TGTGCCAGCAGGGGGACTAGGGCGAACACCGGGGAGCTGTTTTTT
.	.	TRBJ2-7	TRBV21-1	CASSDCMTSRASGSYEQYF	TGTGCCAGCAGCGATTGTATGACTTCGAGGGCTAGCGGCTCCTACGAGCAGTACTTC
TRBD2	.	TRBJ2-1	TRBV3-1/TRBV3-2	CASSPHSGGGGEQFF	TGTGCCAGCAGCCCCCATTCGGGAGGGGGGGGTGAGCAGTTCTTC
.	few	TRBJ1-3	TRBV2	CASSRGTGSGNTIYF	TGTGCCAGCAGCCGGGGGACGGGCTCTGGAAACACCATATATTTT
.	.	TRBJ2-1	TRBV2	CASGEVSYNEQFF	TGTGCCAGCGGCGAGGTCTCCTACAATGAGCAGTTCTTC
.	.	TRBJ1-6	TRBV24-1	CATSDFFVDRRIIGPVNSPLHF	TGTGCCACCAGTGATTTTTTTGTTGACAGGCGAATCATAGGGCCCGTTAATTCACCCCTCCACTTT
TRBD1	.	TRBJ1-1	TRBV6-5	CASIRGGNTEAFF	TGTGCCAGCATAAGAGGGGGCAACACTGAAGCTTTCTTT
.	.	TRBJ2-1	TRBV3-1/TRBV3-2	CASSQVGAQNEQFF	TGTGCCAGCAGCCAAGTTGGAGCGCAGAATGAGCAGTTCTTC
TRBD2	.	TRBJ2-1	TRBV7-2	CASSLIFQRGGNEQFF	TGTGCCAGCAGCTTGATCTTCCAGCGGGGGGGGAATGAGCAGTTCTTC
TRBD2	.	TRBJ2-7	TRBV7-2	CASSLMGLAGGYEQYF	TGTGCCAGCAGCTTGATGGGACTAGCGGGCGGCTACGAGCAGTACTTC
.	.	TRBJ2-7	TRBV28	CASSPPGVYEQYF	TGTGCCAGCAGTCCCCCCGGGGTATACGAGCAGTACTTC
.	.	TRBJ2-3	TRBV12-5	CASGATDTQYF	TGTGCTAGTGGTGCGACAGATACGCAGTATTTT
TRBD2	once	TRBJ2-2	TRBV4-3	CASSQDRAGGGELFF	TGCGCCAGCAGCCAAGATCGAGCGGGGGGCGGGGAGCTGTTTTTT